Listed here are 10 T cell receptor beta chains from one sample, sequenced in a study of cytomegalovirus exposure and HLA in healthy donors (dated by TCRdb to 2016 to 2017). The library was prepared using the immunoSEQ multiplex PCR assay. The multiplex PCR relied on a mix of 60 forward primers for TCR Vbeta segments and 13 reverse primers for TCR Jbeta segments. Imported from immuneACCESS, the table was reduced by TCRdb to in-frame sequences with V and J called. These copies leave out some clones; in studies compared against another copy, an unresolved V gene accounts for under half, and the cause of the remainder is not known. The sample table lists about 50,000 clones, roughly 75% of them with a count of one. Of the sample, 8.1% falls within the top ten clones. Sequencing input: PBMCs. Receptor source: a man aged 25-45 years in good health and CMV-seropositive.

The chain's CDR3 is CASTFRDRGSYEQYF. The CDR3 nucleotides are TGTGCCAGCACGTTCCGGGACAGGGGGTCTTACGAGCAGTACTTC. The chain employs TRBV7-9 and TRBJ2-7, with 11 bases lining up with TRBD1. Germline CDR1 reads SEHNR; CDR2 reads FQNEAQ (reference sequence). The ends lost 7 bases at V and 4 bases at J; junction bases unmatched: 9. The CDR3 length is 15 residues.

The chain recombines TRBV19 with TRBJ1-2; TRBD1 matches 7 bases. With 3 bases clipped from V and 2 bases from J, the junction kept 9 bases outside the gene matches. Germline V gene lookup returns CDR1 LNHDA and CDR2 SQIVND (reference sequence). The CDR3 spans 16 residues. This CDR3 reads CASSIATGRLNYGYTF. CDR3 nucleotide sequence: TGTGCCAGTAGTATCGCGACAGGGAGATTAAACTATGGCTACACCTTC.

The chain employs TRBV19 and TRBJ1-5; tentatively, D is TRBD1 (6 bases). This CDR3 is 16 amino acids long. V was trimmed by 3 bases and J by 5 bases, leaving 17 bases between them. From germline, CDR1 is LNHDA and CDR2 SQIVND (reference sequence). Written as DNA, the CDR3 is TGTGCCAGTAGTATGGGGCAGGGGAGGGCCGATCAGCCCCAGCATTTT. Residues: CASSMGQGRADQPQHF.

The rearrangement uses TRBV7-6 and TRBJ2-1, with 10 bases identical to TRBD2. The germline gives CDR1 SGHVS, CDR2 FNYEAQ. The CDR3 has 13 residues. V lost 5 bases and J lost 7; bases outside the gene matches: 2. CDR3 in amino acids: CASSMTSGNEQFF. CDR3 coding DNA: TGTGCCAGCAGCATGACTAGCGGGAATGAGCAGTTCTTC.

The V gene is TRBV19, the J gene TRBJ2-7; a weak D match, TRBD2 (6 bases). Deletions cut 8 bases from V and 1 base from J, with 18 bases between. Germline V gene lookup returns CDR1 LNHDA and CDR2 SQIVND (reference sequence). CDR3 size: 15 residues. This CDR3 reads CASQIRGAPSYEQYF. The CDR3 DNA is TGTGCCAGTCAAATCCGCGGGGCGCCATCCTACGAGCAGTACTTC.

The chain uses TRBV6-1 and TRBJ2-1; 9 bases are a match to TRBD2. Germline CDR1 MNHNS, CDR2 SASEGT. The J segment lost 7 bases and the V segment lost 5 bases, leaving 9 bases of the junction unmatched. The CDR3 loop spans 15 amino acids. The CDR3 sequence: CASSRLAVSLNEQFF. CDR3 DNA: TGTGCCAGCAGTCGACTAGCGGTTAGTTTAAATGAGCAGTTCTTC.

The rearrangement links TRBV4-1 to TRBJ1-1; D is ambiguous. CDR3 length: 14 amino acids. CDR1 is MGHRA, CDR2 YSYEKL, per germline. V was pared by 0 bases and J by 3 bases, with 8 bases between. Here the CDR3 reads CASSQDPGDTEAFF. CDR3 in DNA: TGCGCCAGCAGCCAAGATCCCGGGGACACTGAAGCTTTCTTT.

The chain combines TRBV27 with TRBJ2-7, with a weak D call TRBD2 (5 bases). CDR3 length equals 13 residues. Germline V gives CDR1 MNHEY, CDR2 SMNVEV (reference sequence). Trimming shortened V by 9 bases and J by 0 bases, and 12 bases separated the two germline ends. The CDR3 loop is CASGLSSSYEQYF. In DNA form, the CDR3 reads TGTGCCAGTGGACTTTCGAGCTCCTACGAGCAGTACTTC.

The chain combines TRBV7-9 with TRBJ2-7, with 8 positions matching TRBD1. Per the germline V gene, CDR1 is SEHNR and CDR2 is FQNEAQ (reference sequence). The CDR3 spans 15 residues. V was pared by 2 bases and J by 2 bases, with 5 bases of the junction left unmatched. CDR3 protein: CASSLLMTGAYEQYF. The DNA for the CDR3 is TGTGCCAGCAGCTTACTTATGACAGGGGCCTACGAGCAGTACTTC.

Of note for this clone: An end of the junction differs from the germline gene, which may be a read error. J is TRBJ1-5 and V is TRBV19, with D perhaps TRBD1 (6 bases). The CDR3 has 13 amino acids. Per germline, CDR1 LNHDA and CDR2 SQIVND (reference sequence). The CDR3 DNA reads TGTGCCAGTAGTCCGGACAGTCAGTTCCAAATAATTTTT. Its protein product is CASSPDSQFQIIF.